A selection of T cell receptor beta chains follows, all from one sample in a study of CD8+ T cells in alopecia areata. Clones were read by immunoSEQ multiplex PCR, and TCRdb kept only the in-frame ones, dropping some. The data hold some 100,000 clones, with around 64% observed a single time. The sequenced sample was CD4+ T cells sorted from blood. All receptors come from a human donor in good health. The CDR3 runs from the conserved cysteine through the conserved F or W. A D gene is named only where the DNA matches it firmly. Part of the rows lack a size; the others show once, few, many or a class for expanded clones.

D: TRBD2; V: TRBV29-1; J: TRBJ2-3; size: NA; CDR3: CSVEFFRTSDRDTQYF; DNA: TGCAGCGTTGAATTTTTCCGGACTAGCGACAGAGATACGCAGTATTTT
D: TRBD1; V: TRBV29-1; J: TRBJ2-3; size: NA; CDR3: CSVEITGQSTDTQYF; DNA: TGCAGCGTTGAAATAACGGGACAGAGTACAGATACGCAGTATTTT
D: NA; V: TRBV5-6; J: TRBJ1-2; size: NA; CDR3: CASSPRQGPSYTF; DNA: TGTGCCAGCAGCCCACGGCAGGGCCCGAGCTACACCTTC
D: NA; V: TRBV27; J: TRBJ1-1; size: few; CDR3: CASSSGPQAAEAFF; DNA: TGTGCCAGCAGTTCGGGGCCCCAGGCCGCTGAAGCTTTCTTT
D: TRBD1; V: TRBV2; J: TRBJ1-2; size: few; CDR3: CASINDRGLVGYTF; DNA: TGTGCCAGCATTAATGACAGGGGGCTCGTTGGCTACACCTTC
D: TRBD1; V: TRBV11-2; J: TRBJ2-4; size: NA; CDR3: CASSLTGSAKNIQYF; DNA: TGTGCCAGCAGCTTGACAGGGTCTGCCAAAAACATTCAGTACTTC
D: TRBD1; V: TRBV15; J: TRBJ1-2; size: NA; CDR3: CATSETGYGYTF; DNA: TGTGCCACCTCCGAGACAGGGTATGGCTACACCTTC
D: TRBD2; V: TRBV6-6; J: TRBJ2-3; size: NA; CDR3: CASRSAGGTPGTQYF; DNA: TGTGCCAGCAGGTCAGCGGGGGGCACGCCAGGTACGCAGTATTTT
D: NA; V: TRBV25-1; J: TRBJ2-5; size: once; CDR3: CASSGAVQETQYF; DNA: TGTGCCAGCAGTGGAGCGGTGCAAGAGACCCAGTACTTC
D: TRBD1; V: TRBV27; J: TRBJ2-1; size: NA; CDR3: CASSNRGSSYNEQFF; DNA: TGTGCCAGCAGTAACAGGGGAAGCTCCTACAATGAGCAGTTCTTC
D: TRBD1; V: TRBV27; J: TRBJ2-7; size: NA; CDR3: CASHPRGRSYEQYF; DNA: TGCGCCAGCCACCCAAGGGGGCGCTCCTACGAGCAGTACTTC
D: TRBD1; V: TRBV25-1; J: TRBJ1-1; size: NA; CDR3: CASSRSPGQGGTEAFF; DNA: TGTGCCAGCAGTCGATCCCCGGGACAGGGAGGAACTGAAGCTTTCTTT
D: NA; V: TRBV6-1; J: TRBJ1-1; size: few; CDR3: CASSEADRRTEAFF; DNA: TGTGCCAGCAGTGAAGCCGACAGAAGGACTGAAGCTTTCTTT
D: TRBD2; V: TRBV7-2; J: TRBJ2-5; size: NA; CDR3: CASAQPTSILETQYF; DNA: TGTGCCAGCGCACAACCGACTAGCATATTAGAGACCCAGTACTTC
D: TRBD2; V: TRBV7-8; J: TRBJ2-3; size: few; CDR3: CASSLGTSLADTQYF; DNA: TGTGCCAGCAGCTTAGGGACTAGCCTCGCAGATACGCAGTATTTT
D: TRBD1; V: TRBV5-4; J: TRBJ2-3; size: few; CDR3: CASSRTGGGSTDTQYF; DNA: TGTGCCAGCAGCCGGACAGGGGGCGGTAGCACAGATACGCAGTATTTT
D: TRBD2; V: TRBV4-1; J: TRBJ2-3; size: NA; CDR3: CASSRLDERGASTDTQYF; DNA: TGCGCCAGCAGCCGGCTCGATGAGCGGGGGGCTAGCACAGATACGCAGTATTTT
D: NA; V: TRBV6-1; J: TRBJ1-5; size: once; CDR3: CASSEAYRQGNQPQHF; DNA: TGTGCCAGCAGTGAAGCGTACCGTCAGGGCAATCAGCCCCAGCATTTT
D: NA; V: TRBV12-5; J: TRBJ1-1; size: once; CDR3: CASGLFLVGTEAFF; DNA: TGTGCTAGTGGTTTGTTCTTAGTTGGCACTGAAGCTTTCTTT
D: NA; V: TRBV2; J: TRBJ1-2; size: once; CDR3: CASNKDGSSGYTF; DNA: TGTGCCAGCAATAAGGACGGTTCCTCTGGCTACACCTTC
D: NA; V: TRBV30; J: TRBJ1-5; size: few; CDR3: CAWSVGDDQPQHF; DNA: TGTGCCTGGAGCGTTGGGGACGATCAGCCCCAGCATTTT
D: NA; V: TRBV18; J: TRBJ2-5; size: NA; CDR3: CASSPPGGGETQYF; DNA: TGTGCCAGCTCACCCCCAGGGGGAGGAGAGACCCAGTACTTC
D: NA; V: TRBV2; J: TRBJ2-5; size: NA; CDR3: CASVGLVETQYF; DNA: TGTGCCAGCGTGGGACTCGTAGAGACCCAGTACTTC
D: NA; V: TRBV4-1; J: TRBJ1-2; size: NA; CDR3: CASSLREGNYGYTF; DNA: TGCGCCAGCAGCCTACGAGAGGGTAACTATGGCTACACCTTC
D: TRBD1; V: TRBV5-6; J: TRBJ1-4; size: few; CDR3: CASSLVVSGTGSEKLFF; DNA: TGTGCCAGCAGCTTGGTGGTTTCCGGGACAGGCTCTGAAAAACTGTTTTTT
D: NA; V: TRBV2; J: TRBJ1-2; size: NA; CDR3: CASSEGTVGYGYTF; DNA: TGTGCCAGCAGTGAGGGTACCGTTGGCTATGGCTACACCTTC
D: NA; V: TRBV10-3; J: TRBJ1-1; size: NA; CDR3: CAISEGGSVTEAFF; DNA: TGTGCCATCAGTGAAGGGGGGTCAGTCACTGAAGCTTTCTTT
D: NA; V: TRBV6-6; J: TRBJ1-5; size: NA; CDR3: CASSPDGSNQPQHF; DNA: TGTGCCAGCAGTCCCGACGGAAGCAATCAGCCCCAGCATTTT
D: NA; V: TRBV29-1; J: TRBJ2-4; size: few; CDR3: CSVEGVPGAKNIQYF; DNA: TGCAGCGTTGAAGGGGTACCAGGGGCCAAAAACATTCAGTACTTC
D: NA; V: TRBV2; J: TRBJ1-2; size: NA; CDR3: CASKTGYGYTF; DNA: TGTGCCAGCAAGACAGGTTATGGCTACACCTTC
D: NA; V: TRBV19; J: TRBJ2-1; size: few; CDR3: CASSVGSVNEQFF; DNA: TGTGCCAGTAGTGTAGGATCGGTCAATGAGCAGTTCTTC
D: TRBD1; V: TRBV6-1; J: TRBJ2-6; size: NA; CDR3: CASRAGGSGANVLTF; DNA: TGTGCCAGCAGGGCAGGGGGCAGCGGGGCCAACGTCCTGACTTTC
D: TRBD1; V: TRBV5-1; J: TRBJ2-3; size: once; CDR3: CASSTRDRGRGTQYF; DNA: TGCGCCAGCAGCACCCGGGACAGGGGGCGAGGTACGCAGTATTTT
D: NA; V: TRBV2; J: TRBJ2-7; size: NA; CDR3: CASSNAGAKGYEQYF; DNA: TGTGCCAGCAGTAATGCGGGGGCGAAGGGATACGAGCAGTACTTC
D: NA; V: TRBV7-6; J: TRBJ2-2; size: NA; CDR3: CASATSYGELFF; DNA: TGTGCCAGCGCTACCTCTTACGGGGAGCTGTTTTTT
D: TRBD2; V: TRBV4-1; J: TRBJ2-2; size: few; CDR3: CASRQREGTDTGELFF; DNA: TGCGCCAGCAGACAACGGGAGGGTACGGACACCGGGGAGCTGTTTTTT
D: TRBD1; V: TRBV30; J: TRBJ2-5; size: NA; CDR3: CAWSVGGTGVETQYF; DNA: TGTGCCTGGAGTGTTGGTGGGACAGGGGTAGAGACCCAGTACTTC
D: NA; V: TRBV6-5; J: TRBJ1-2; size: NA; CDR3: CASSYSNAGYGYTF; DNA: TGTGCCAGCAGTTACTCGAACGCCGGCTATGGCTACACCTTC
D: NA; V: TRBV7-2; J: TRBJ1-3; size: NA; CDR3: CASSLDRGNTIYF; DNA: TGTGCCAGCAGCTTAGACAGAGGAAACACCATATATTTT
D: NA; V: TRBV5-1; J: TRBJ2-5; size: NA; CDR3: CASSLVAQETQYF; DNA: TGCGCCAGCAGCTTGGTGGCCCAAGAGACCCAGTACTTC
D: NA; V: TRBV4-1; J: TRBJ1-5; size: NA; CDR3: CASSQDDRINQPQHF; DNA: TGCGCCAGCAGCCAAGATGACAGGATCAATCAGCCCCAGCATTTT